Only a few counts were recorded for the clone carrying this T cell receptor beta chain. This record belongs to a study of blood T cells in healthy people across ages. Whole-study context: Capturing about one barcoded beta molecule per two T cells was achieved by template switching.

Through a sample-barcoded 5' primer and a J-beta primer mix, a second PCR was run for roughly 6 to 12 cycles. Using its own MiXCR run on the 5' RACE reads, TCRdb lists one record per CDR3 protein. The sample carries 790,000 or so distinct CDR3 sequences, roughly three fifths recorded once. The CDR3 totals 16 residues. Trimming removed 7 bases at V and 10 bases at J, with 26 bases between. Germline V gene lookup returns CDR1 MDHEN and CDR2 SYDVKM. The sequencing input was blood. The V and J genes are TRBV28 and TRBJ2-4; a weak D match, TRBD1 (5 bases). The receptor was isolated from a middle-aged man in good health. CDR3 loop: CASTSRWGREGFIQYF. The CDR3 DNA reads TGTGCCAGCACCTCTAGGTGGGGCAGGGAAGGTTTTATTCAGTACTTC.